This T cell receptor beta chain is drawn from a study of T cells in tuberculosis. Overall study: T cells were selected with CD1B tetramers loaded with glucose monomycolate.

This clone has just one count. Trimming at V came to 2 bases and at J to 9 bases, leaving 9 bases not matched to a gene. Germline values: CDR1 MNHNS, CDR2 SASEGT. This CDR3 comprises 16 residues. This table comes from immunoSEQ multiplex PCR, and its TCRdb copy is limited to in-frame clones, with some not included. This sample yields tens of thousands of clones, of which less than 97% are seen a single time; 2% to 2.5% belongs to the top ten. J is TRBJ2-1 and V is TRBV6-1; TRBD2 agrees at 11 bases. This receptor was obtained from a donor between 10 and 35 years old with latent tuberculosis or without tuberculosis infection. The sequenced sample was PBMCs. In DNA, the CDR3 is TGTGCCAGCAGTGAAAGGTCTAGCGGGAGGATGGGTGAGCAGTTCTTC. Translation gives CASSERSSGRMGEQFF.